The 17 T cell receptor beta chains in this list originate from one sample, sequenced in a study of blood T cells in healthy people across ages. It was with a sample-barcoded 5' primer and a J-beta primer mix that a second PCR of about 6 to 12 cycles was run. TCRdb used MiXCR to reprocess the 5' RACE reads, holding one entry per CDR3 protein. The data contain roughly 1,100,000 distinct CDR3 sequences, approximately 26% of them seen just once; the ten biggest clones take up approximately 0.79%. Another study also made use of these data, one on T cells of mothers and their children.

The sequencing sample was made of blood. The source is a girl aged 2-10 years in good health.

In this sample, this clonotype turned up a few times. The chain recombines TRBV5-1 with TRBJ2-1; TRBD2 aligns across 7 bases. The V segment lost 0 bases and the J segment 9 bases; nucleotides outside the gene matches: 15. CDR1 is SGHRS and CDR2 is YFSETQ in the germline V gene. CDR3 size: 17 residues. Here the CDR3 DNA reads TGCGCCAGCAGCTTGGAGGCTAGCGGAACCCCTCGGGCTGAGCAGTTCTTC. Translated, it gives CASSLEASGTPRAEQFF. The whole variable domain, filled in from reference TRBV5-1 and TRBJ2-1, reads KAGVTQTPRYLIKTRGQQVTLSCSPISGHRSVSWYQQTPGQGLQFLFEYFSETQRNKGNFPGRFSGRQFSNSRSEMNVSTLELGDSALYLCASSLEASGTPRAEQFFGPGTRLTVL.

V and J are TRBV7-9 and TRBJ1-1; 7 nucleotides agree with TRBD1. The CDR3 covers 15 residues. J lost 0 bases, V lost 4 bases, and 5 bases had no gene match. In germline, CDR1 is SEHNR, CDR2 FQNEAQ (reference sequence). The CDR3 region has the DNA TGTGCCAGCAGCTCACAGGGACAGATGAACACTGAAGCTTTCTTT. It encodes CASSSQGQMNTEAFF. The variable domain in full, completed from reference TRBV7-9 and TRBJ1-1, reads DTGVSQNPRHKITKRGQNVTFRCDPISEHNRLYWYRQTLGQGPEFLTYFQNEAQLEKSRLLSDRFSAERPKGSFSTLEIQRTEQGDSAMYLCASSSQGQMNTEAFFGQGTRLTVV.

The CDR3 region is CASQRDHDRTYEQYF. The DNA for the CDR3 is TGTGCTAGTCAAAGGGACCACGACAGGACCTACGAGCAGTACTTC. The V and J genes are TRBV12-5 and TRBJ2-7; TRBD1 might be the D (6 bases). From germline, CDR1 is LGHNT and CDR2 FRNRAP. Trimming removed 8 bases at V and 2 bases at J, with 19 bases between. The CDR3 runs 15 residues.

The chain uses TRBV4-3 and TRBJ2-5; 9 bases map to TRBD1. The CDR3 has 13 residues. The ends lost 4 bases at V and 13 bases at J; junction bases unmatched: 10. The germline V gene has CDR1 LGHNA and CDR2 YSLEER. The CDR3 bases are TGCGCCAGCAGCCCCGGACAGGGGTACCCTCTGTACTTC. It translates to CASSPGQGYPLYF.

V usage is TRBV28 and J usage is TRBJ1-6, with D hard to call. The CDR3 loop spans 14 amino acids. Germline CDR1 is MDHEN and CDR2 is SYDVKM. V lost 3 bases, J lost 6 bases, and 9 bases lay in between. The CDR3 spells CASSFRRPNSPLHF. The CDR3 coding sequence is TGTGCCAGCAGTTTTCGGAGACCTAATTCACCCCTCCACTTT.

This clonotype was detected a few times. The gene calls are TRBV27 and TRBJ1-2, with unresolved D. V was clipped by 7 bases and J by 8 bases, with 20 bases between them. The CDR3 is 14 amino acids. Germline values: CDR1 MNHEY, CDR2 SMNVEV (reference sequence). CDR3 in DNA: TGTGCCAGCAAGGGAGGGTCCCCACCACTCGGCTACACCTTC. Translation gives CASKGGSPPLGYTF.

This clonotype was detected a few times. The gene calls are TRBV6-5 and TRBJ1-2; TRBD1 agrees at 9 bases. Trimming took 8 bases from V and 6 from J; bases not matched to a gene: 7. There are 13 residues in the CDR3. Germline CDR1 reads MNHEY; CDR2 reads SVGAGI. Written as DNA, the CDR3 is TGTGCCAGCGGACGGGGGGACAGGGATGGCTACACCTTC. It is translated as CASGRGDRDGYTF.

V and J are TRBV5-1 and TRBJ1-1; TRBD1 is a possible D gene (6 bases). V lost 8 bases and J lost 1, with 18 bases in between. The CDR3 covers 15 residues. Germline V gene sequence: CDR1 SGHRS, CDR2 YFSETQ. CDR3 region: CASTKPGQKNTEAFF. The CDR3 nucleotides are TGCGCCAGTACTAAACCGGGACAAAAGAACACTGAAGCTTTCTTT.

The CDR3 DNA sequence: TGCAGGGCCAGGGGGAAGATGAACACTGAAGCTTTCTTT. Translated, it gives CRARGKMNTEAFF. The genes are TRBV20-1 and TRBJ1-1, with 7 bases identical to TRBD1. The CDR3 length is 13 residues. CDR1 is DFQATT and CDR2 is SNEGSKA in the germline V gene (reference sequence).

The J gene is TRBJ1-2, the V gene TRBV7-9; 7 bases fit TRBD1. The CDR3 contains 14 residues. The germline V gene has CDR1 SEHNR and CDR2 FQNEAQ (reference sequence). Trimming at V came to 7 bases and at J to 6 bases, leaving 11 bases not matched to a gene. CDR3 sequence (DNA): TGTGCCAGCAACCAAAACAGGGGAAAGGATGGCTACACCTTC. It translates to CASNQNRGKDGYTF.

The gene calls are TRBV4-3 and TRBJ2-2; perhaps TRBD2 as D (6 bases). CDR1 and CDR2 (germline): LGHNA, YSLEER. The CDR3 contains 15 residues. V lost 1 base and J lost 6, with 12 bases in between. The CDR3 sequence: CASSQGGTEAGELFF. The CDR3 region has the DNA TGCGCCAGCAGCCAAGGGGGGACTGAGGCCGGGGAGCTGTTTTTT.

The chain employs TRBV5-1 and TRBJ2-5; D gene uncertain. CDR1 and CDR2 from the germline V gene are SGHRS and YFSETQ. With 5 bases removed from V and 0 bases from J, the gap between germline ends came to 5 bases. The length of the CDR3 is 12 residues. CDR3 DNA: TGCGCCAGCAGTATGGACCAAGAGACCCAGTACTTC. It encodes CASSMDQETQYF.

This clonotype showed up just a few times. The CDR3 loop is CSVEDRQRMAQYF. CDR3 nucleotides: TGCAGCGTTGAAGATCGGCAGAGGATGGCGCAGTATTTT. V and J are TRBV29-1 and TRBJ2-3, with D unresolved. Germline CDR1 and CDR2: SQVTM and ANQGSEA. V dropped 0 bases and J dropped 10 bases, with 14 bases sitting between them. The CDR3 consists of 13 residues.

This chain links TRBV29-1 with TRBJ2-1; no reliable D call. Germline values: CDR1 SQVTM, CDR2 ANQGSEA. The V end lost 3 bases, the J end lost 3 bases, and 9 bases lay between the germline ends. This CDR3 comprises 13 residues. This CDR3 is CSVELWDYNEQFF. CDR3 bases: TGCAGCGTTGAGCTTTGGGACTACAATGAGCAGTTCTTC.

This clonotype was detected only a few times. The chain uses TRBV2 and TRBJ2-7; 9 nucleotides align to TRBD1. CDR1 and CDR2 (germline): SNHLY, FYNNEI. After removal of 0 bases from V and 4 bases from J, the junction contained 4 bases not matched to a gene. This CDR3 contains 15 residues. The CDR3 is CASSEALGQGYEQYF. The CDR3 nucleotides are TGTGCCAGCAGTGAAGCGCTGGGACAGGGATACGAGCAGTACTTC.

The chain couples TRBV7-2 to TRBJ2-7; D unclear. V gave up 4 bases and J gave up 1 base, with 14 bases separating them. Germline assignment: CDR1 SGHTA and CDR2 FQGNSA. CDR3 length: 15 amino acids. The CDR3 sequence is CASSWEHGGSYEQYF. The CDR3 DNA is TGTGCCAGCAGCTGGGAACACGGTGGGTCCTACGAGCAGTACTTC.

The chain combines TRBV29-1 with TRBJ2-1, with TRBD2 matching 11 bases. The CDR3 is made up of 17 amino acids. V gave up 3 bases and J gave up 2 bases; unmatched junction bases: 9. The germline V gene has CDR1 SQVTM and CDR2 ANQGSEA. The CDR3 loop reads CSVDRPQTSGTYNEQFF. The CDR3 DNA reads TGCAGCGTTGACAGACCCCAGACTAGCGGGACCTACAATGAGCAGTTCTTC.